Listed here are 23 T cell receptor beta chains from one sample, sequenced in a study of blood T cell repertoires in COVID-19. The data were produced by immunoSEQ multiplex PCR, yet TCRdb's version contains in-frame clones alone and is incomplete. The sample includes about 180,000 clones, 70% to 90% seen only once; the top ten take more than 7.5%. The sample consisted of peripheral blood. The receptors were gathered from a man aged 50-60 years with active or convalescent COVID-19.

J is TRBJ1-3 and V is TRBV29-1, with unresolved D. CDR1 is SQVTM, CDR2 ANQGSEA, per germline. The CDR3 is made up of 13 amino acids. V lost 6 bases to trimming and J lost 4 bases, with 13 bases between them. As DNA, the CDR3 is TGCAGCGTGGCCCCAGGCGCGGGAAACACCATATATTTT. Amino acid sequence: CSVAPGAGNTIYF.

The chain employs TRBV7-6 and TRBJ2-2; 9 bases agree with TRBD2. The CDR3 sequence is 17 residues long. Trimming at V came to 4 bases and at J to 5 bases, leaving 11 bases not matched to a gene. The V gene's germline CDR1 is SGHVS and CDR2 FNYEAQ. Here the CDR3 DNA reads TGTGCCAGCAGCTCACGGGGCGGGAGGGCCACGACCGGGGAGCTGTTTTTT. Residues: CASSSRGGRATTGELFF.

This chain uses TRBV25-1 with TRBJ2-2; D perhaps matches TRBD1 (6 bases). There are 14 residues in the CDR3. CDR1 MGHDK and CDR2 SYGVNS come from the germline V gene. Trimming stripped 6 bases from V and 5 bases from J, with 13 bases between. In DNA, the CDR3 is TGTGCCAGCAGCAGGGGCTACAAGACCGGGGAGCTGTTTTTT. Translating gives CASSRGYKTGELFF.

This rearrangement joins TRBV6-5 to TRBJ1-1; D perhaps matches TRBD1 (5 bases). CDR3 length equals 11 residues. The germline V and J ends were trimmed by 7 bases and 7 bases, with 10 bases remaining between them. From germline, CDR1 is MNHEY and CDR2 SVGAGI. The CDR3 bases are TGTGCCAGCAACCGACAGTTTGAAGCTTTCTTT. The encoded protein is CASNRQFEAFF.

The CDR3 loop is CASSLGTTSIDTQYF. DNA of the CDR3: TGTGCCAGCAGCTTGGGCACCACTAGTATAGATACGCAGTATTTT. This chain connects TRBV7-9 to TRBJ2-3; possibly TRBD2 for D (5 bases). The CDR3 is made up of 15 amino acids. The V end was cut by 3 bases, the J end by 5 bases, with 15 bases between. Germline assignment: CDR1 SEHNR and CDR2 FQNEAQ (reference sequence).

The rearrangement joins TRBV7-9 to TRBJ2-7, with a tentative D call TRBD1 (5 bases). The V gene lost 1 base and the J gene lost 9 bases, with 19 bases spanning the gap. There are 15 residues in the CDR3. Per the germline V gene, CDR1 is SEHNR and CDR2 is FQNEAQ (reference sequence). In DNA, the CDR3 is TGTGCCAGCAGCTTAGAATATCCAGGGAAGCTGGGGCAGTACTTC. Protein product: CASSLEYPGKLGQYF.

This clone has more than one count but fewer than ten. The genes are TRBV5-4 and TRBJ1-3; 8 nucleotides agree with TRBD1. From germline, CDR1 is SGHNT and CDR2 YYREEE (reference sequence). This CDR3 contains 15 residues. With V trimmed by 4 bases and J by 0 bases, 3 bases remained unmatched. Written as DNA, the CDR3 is TGTGCCAGCAGCAAGGACAGGGCCTCTGGAAACACCATATATTTT. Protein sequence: CASSKDRASGNTIYF.

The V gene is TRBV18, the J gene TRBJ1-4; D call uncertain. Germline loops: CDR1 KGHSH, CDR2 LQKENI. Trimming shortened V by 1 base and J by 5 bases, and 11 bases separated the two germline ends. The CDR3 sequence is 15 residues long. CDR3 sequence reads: CASSPREGRNEKLFF. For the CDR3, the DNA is TGTGCCAGCTCACCACGCGAGGGTAGGAATGAAAAACTGTTTTTT.

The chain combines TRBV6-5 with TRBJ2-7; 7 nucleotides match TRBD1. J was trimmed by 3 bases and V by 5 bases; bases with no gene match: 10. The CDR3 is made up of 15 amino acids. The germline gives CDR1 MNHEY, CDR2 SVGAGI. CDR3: CASSPDFGQVYEQYF. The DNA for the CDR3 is TGTGCCAGCAGTCCCGATTTCGGACAGGTCTACGAGCAGTACTTC.

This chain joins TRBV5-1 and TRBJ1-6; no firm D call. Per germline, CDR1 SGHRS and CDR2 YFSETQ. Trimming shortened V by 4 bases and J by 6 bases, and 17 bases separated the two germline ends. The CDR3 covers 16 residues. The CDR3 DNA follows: TGCGCCAGCAGCCCTTCGTTAGGAGAACTTAATTCACCCCTCCACTTT. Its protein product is CASSPSLGELNSPLHF.

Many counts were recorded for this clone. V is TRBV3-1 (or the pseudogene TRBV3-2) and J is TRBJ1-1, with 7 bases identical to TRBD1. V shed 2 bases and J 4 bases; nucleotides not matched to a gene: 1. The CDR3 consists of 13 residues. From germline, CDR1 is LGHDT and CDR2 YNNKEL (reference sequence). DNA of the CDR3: TGTGCCAGCAGCCAACAGGGGGGCACTGAAGCTTTCTTT. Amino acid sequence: CASSQQGGTEAFF.

In DNA, the CDR3 is TGTGCCAGCAGTGAAACGGGTTTCAATCAGCCCCAGCATTTT. Translated: CASSETGFNQPQHF. The V gene is TRBV6-1, the J gene TRBJ1-5, with D hard to call. CDR3 length equals 14 residues. The V gene's germline CDR1 is MNHNS and CDR2 SASEGT. Trimming removed 2 bases at V and 3 bases at J, with 8 bases between.

The CDR3 protein is CASSPGTDFYEQYF. In DNA form, the CDR3 reads TGTGCCAGCTCACCCGGGACAGACTTCTACGAGCAGTACTTC. V and J are TRBV18 and TRBJ2-7; 7 bases line up with TRBD1. The CDR3 is 14 residues long. Losses at the gene ends were 3 bases for V and 3 bases for J; bases not matched to a gene: 5. CDR1 is KGHSH, CDR2 LQKENI, per germline. Filled out from reference TRBV18 and TRBJ2-7, the complete variable domain reads NAGVMQNPRHLVRRRGQEARLRCSPMKGHSHVYWYRQLPEEGLKFMVYLQKENIIDESGMPKERFSAEFPKEGPSILRIQQVVRGDSAAYFCASSPGTDFYEQYFGPGTRLTVT.

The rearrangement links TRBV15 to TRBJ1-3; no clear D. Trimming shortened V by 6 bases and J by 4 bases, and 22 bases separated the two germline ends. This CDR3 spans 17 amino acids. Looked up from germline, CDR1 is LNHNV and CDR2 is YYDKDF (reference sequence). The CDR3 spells CATSWFYGESTGNTIYF. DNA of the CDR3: TGTGCCACCAGTTGGTTTTACGGAGAATCTACGGGAAACACCATATATTTT.

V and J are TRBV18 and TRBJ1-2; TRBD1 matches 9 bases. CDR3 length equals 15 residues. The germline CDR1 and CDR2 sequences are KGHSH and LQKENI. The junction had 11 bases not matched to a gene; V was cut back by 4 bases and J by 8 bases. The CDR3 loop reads CASSRTGVAWGGYTF. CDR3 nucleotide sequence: TGTGCCAGCTCACGGACAGGGGTGGCTTGGGGGGGCTACACCTTC. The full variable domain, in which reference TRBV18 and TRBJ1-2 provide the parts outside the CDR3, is NAGVMQNPRHLVRRRGQEARLRCSPMKGHSHVYWYRQLPEEGLKFMVYLQKENIIDESGMPKERFSAEFPKEGPSILRIQQVVRGDSAAYFCASSRTGVAWGGYTFGSGTRLTVV.

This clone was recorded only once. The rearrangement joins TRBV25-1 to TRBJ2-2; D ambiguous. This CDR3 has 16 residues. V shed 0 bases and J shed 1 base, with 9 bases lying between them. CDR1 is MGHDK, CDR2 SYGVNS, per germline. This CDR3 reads CASSEYFRQNTGELFF. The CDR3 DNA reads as TGTGCCAGCAGTGAATATTTCCGACAGAACACCGGGGAGCTGTTTTTT.

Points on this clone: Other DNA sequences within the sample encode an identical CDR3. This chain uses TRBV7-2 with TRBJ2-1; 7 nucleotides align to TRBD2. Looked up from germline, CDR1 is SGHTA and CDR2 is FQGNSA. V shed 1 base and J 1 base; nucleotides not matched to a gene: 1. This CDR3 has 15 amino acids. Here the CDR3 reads CASSLVGGSYNEQFF. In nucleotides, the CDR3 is TGTGCCAGCAGCTTAGTCGGGGGGTCCTACAATGAGCAGTTCTTC.

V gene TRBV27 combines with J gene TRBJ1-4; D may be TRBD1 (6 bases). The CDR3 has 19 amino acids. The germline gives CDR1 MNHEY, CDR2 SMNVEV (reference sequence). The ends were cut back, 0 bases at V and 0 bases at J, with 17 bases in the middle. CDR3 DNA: TGTGCCAGCAGTTTATCCGGGGGGGGGCAAGGTGCAACTAATGAAAAACTGTTTTTT. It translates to CASSLSGGGQGATNEKLFF.

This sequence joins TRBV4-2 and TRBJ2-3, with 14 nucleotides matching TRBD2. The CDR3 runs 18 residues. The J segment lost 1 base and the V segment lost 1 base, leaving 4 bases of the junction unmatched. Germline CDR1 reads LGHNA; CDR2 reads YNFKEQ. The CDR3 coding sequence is TGTGCCAGCAGCCAAGGACTAGCGGGGGGGCTTGGCACAGATACGCAGTATTTT. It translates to CASSQGLAGGLGTDTQYF.

CDR3 protein: CASSQDKLAGLRDTQYF. The CDR3 DNA is TGTGCCAGCAGCCAAGATAAACTAGCGGGGTTAAGAGATACGCAGTATTTT. The J gene is TRBJ2-3, the V gene TRBV14, with 10 bases matching TRBD2. The CDR3 extends over 17 amino acids. Unmatched junction bases numbered 8, after V lost 0 bases and J lost 5 bases. In germline, CDR1 is SGHDN, CDR2 FVKESK.

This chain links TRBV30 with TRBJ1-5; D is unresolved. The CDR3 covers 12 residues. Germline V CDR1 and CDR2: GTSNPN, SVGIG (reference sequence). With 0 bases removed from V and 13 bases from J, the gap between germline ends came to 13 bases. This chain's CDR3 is CAWSVARGPQHF. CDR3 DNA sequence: TGTGCCTGGAGTGTAGCAAGAGGCCCTCAGCATTTT.

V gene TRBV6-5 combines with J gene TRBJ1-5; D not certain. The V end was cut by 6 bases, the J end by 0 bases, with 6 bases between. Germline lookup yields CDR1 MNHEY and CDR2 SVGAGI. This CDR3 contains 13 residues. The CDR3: CASRVYSNQPQHF. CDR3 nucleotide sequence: TGTGCCAGCAGGGTCTATAGCAATCAGCCCCAGCATTTT.

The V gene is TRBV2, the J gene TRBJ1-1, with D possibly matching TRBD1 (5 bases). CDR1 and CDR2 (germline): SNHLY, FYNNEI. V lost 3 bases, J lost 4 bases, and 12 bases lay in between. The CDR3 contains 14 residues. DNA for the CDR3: TGTGCCAGCAGTGAGGGAGGGGCGGGCACTGAAGCTTTCTTT. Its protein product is CASSEGGAGTEAFF.